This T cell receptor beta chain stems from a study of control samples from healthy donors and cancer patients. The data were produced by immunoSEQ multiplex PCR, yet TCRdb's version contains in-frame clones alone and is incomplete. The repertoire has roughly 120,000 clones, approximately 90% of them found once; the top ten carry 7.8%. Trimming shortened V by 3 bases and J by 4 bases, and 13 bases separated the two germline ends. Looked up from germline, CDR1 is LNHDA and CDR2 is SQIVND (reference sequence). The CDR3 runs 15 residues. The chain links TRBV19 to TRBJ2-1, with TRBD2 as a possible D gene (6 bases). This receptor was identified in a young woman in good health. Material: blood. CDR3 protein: CASSIPTRTYNEQFF. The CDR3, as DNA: TGTGCCAGTAGTATCCCGACTAGGACATACAATGAGCAGTTCTTC.